This TCR beta chain comes out of a study of cytomegalovirus exposure and HLA in healthy donors. On the study more broadly: In an early release, HLA-typed donors contributed 80 million to 95 million unique TCR sequences.

Turning to this clone: The target antigen is unknown.

The study, taken as a whole, reports: In a later analysis, a genetic analysis reported fewer productive-TCR N-insertions in an Asian-associated ancestry cluster than the cohort average. Under in vitro conditions, a few CMV-associated chains were confirmed as specific for CMV antigens.

In nominal health when sampled, donors likely had unrecorded immune exposures nonetheless. The PCR used 60 Vbeta and 13 Jbeta primers. Only in-frame clones appear in the TCRdb table, and some are missing; sequencing was by immunoSEQ multiplex PCR. This sample has roughly 120,000 clones, with more than 65% found just once. The TCR was taken from a woman aged 25 to 45 in good health and CMV-seronegative. Specimen: PBMCs.

The DNA of the CDR3 is TGTGCCAGCAGCTTTAGGACAGGGGGACGGCAGCCCCAGCATTTT. Translating gives CASSFRTGGRQPQHF. The chain has TRBV7-2 and TRBJ1-5, with 10 nucleotides matching TRBD1. With 3 bases clipped from V and 7 bases from J, the junction kept 6 bases outside the gene matches. CDR3 length: 15 amino acids. Germline V gene sequence: CDR1 SGHTA, CDR2 FQGNSA. Based on the CDR3 plus reference TRBV7-2 and TRBJ1-5, the full variable domain is GAGVSQSPSNKVTEKGKDVELRCDPISGHTALYWYRQSLGQGLEFLIYFQGNSAPDKSGLPSDRFSAERTGGSVSTLTIQRTQQEDSAVYLCASSFRTGGRQPQHFGDGTRLSIL.